This record looks at one T cell receptor beta chain sequence and its context. Its specificity is not known. The data were obtained in a study of shared clonotypes between healthy human individuals. Study-wide results and caveats: Naive CD4 clonotypes were shared across several donors at 4.5% to 6.5%.

Germline CDR1 reads SEHNR; CDR2 reads FQNEAQ (reference sequence). V lost 5 bases to trimming and J lost 6 bases, with 14 bases between them. The CDR3 runs to 13 residues. Each replicate PCR on the sorted subsets used 200 to 250 ng DNA (roughly 32,000 T cell genomes). Clones were read by immunoSEQ multiplex PCR, and TCRdb kept only the in-frame ones, dropping some. The table lists around 320,000 clones, around 86% of them singletons, with under 20% in the top ten. This sequence joins TRBV7-9 and TRBJ2-7, with D hard to call. Sequenced sample: memory CD8+ T cells sorted from blood. The subset here: CD45RO+ cells pooled with CCR7-negative TemRA cells. This sequence originates from a man between 18 and 29 years old in good health. CDR3 sequence: CASSKTESSEQYF. The CDR3 nucleotides read TGTGCCAGCAGCAAGACGGAATCAAGCGAGCAGTACTTC.